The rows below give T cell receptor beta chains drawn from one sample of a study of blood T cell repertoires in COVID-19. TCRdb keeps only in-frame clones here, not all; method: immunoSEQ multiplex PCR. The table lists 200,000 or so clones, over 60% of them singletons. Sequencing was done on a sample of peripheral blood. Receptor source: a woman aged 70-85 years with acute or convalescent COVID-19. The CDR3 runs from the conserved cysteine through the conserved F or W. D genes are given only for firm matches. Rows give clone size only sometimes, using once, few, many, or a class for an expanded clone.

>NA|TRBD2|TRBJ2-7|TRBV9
TGTGCCAGCAGCGTAGGAGCGGGGCTGATCTACGAGCAGTACTTC
CASSVGAGLIYEQYF
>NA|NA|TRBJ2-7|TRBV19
TGTGCCAGTAGTCCATCGACCGGGACACCGGCCTACGAGCAGTACTTC
CASSPSTGTPAYEQYF
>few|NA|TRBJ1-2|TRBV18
TGTGCCAGCTCCCCCGACAGGACGGGCGGCTACACCTTC
CASSPDRTGGYTF
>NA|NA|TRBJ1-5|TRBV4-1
TGCGCCAGCAGCCAACTAGTAGGACAGCCCCAGCATTTT
CASSQLVGQPQHF
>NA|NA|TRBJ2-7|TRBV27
TGTGCCAGCAGTCCACCGGACAGAGTATACGAGCAGTACTTC
CASSPPDRVYEQYF
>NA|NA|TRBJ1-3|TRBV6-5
TGTGCCAGCAGTTCCGCTGGAAACACCATATATTTT
CASSSAGNTIYF
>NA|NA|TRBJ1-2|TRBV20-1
TGCAGTGCTAGGGACAATAATGGCTACACCTTC
CSARDNNGYTF
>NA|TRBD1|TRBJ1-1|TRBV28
TGTGCCAGCAGGGGGACAGGGGGTAGGTTTAGCGCTGAAGCTTTCTTT
CASRGTGGRFSAEAFF
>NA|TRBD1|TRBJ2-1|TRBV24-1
TGTGCCACCAGCGACAGGGTAAATTACAATGAGCAGTTCTTC
CATSDRVNYNEQFF
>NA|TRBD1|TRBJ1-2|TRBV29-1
TGCAGCGTCGGGACAGCCCCTTTAGGTGGCTACACCTTC
CSVGTAPLGGYTF
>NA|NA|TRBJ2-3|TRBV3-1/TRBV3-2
TGTGCCAGCAGCCAAATTGCGGCGGGAGATACGCAGTATTTT
CASSQIAAGDTQYF
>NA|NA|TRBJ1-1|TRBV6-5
TGTGCCAGCAGTAATTACAGGAACACTGAAGCTTTCTTT
CASSNYRNTEAFF
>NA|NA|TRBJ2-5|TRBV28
TGTGCCAGCAGTTTATCAGGCCGTGCACAAGAGACCCAGTACTTC
CASSLSGRAQETQYF
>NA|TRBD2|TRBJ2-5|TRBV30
TGTGCCTGGAGGACTAGCGTCCAAGAGACCCAGTACTTC
CAWRTSVQETQYF
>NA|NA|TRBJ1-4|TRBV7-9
TGTGCCAGCAGCTCCGAGCCCGGTAATGAAAAACTGTTTTTT
CASSSEPGNEKLFF
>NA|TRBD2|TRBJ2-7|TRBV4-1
TGCGCCAGCAGCCAAGATATAGGGCGGGAGAGGTCCTACGAGCAGTACTTC
CASSQDIGRERSYEQYF
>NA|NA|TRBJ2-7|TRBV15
TGTGCCACCGCCGGCAGGGGTTACGAGCAGTACTTC
CATAGRGYEQYF
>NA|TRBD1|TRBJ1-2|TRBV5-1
TGCGCCAGCAGCGACACGACAGGGGGATATGGCTACACCTTC
CASSDTTGGYGYTF
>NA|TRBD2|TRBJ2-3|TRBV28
TGTGCCAGCAGTTTAGATCTAGCGGGAGGCCAACTGAGCACAGATACGCAGTATTTT
CASSLDLAGGQLSTDTQYF
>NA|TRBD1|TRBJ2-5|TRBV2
TGTGCCAGCAGCGACAGGGTTGGCCAAGAGACCCAGTACTTC
CASSDRVGQETQYF
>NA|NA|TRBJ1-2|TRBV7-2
TGTGCCAGCAGCTTATTAGGGGCAGGGGATGGCTACACCTTC
CASSLLGAGDGYTF
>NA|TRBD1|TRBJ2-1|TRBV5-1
TGCGCCAGCAGCAGGCCTCGGGACAGAGAGTACAATGAGCAGTTCTTC
CASSRPRDREYNEQFF